This T cell receptor beta chain derives from a study of cytomegalovirus exposure and HLA in healthy donors. Regarding the study as a whole: With DRB1 most and HLA-C fewest, TCR association rates differed between HLA loci in a later analysis. The study assumed roughly uniform donor sequencing depth for presence/absence analyses. Owing to their indistinguishability, certain V segments, notably TRBV6-2 and TRBV6-3, were excluded.

On this clone itself: Its specificity is unknown.

The CDR3 loop spans 11 amino acids. Trimming took off 5 bases at V and 2 bases at J, with 3 bases between the two ends. Germline CDR1 and CDR2: SNHLY and FYNNEI. A multiplex PCR was run with 60 Vbeta primers and 13 Jbeta primers. Measured with immunoSEQ multiplex PCR; TCRdb has only the in-frame clones, and not every one. The sample contains about 87,000 clones, 7.6% of which appear only once. The chain combines TRBV2 with TRBJ1-1; no clear D. The origin of this receptor is a man aged 50-59 years in good health and CMV-seronegative. Sequencing was carried out using PBMCs. CDR3 loop: CASSLNTEAFF. In nucleotides, the CDR3 is TGTGCCAGCAGTTTAAACACTGAAGCTTTCTTT.